This T cell receptor (beta chain) was sequenced for a study of T and B cells in COVID-19 patients. The CDR3 sequence is 12 residues long. Germline CDR1 reads SGHDT; CDR2 reads YYEEEE. Trimming removed 4 bases from V and 7 bases from J, with 11 bases in between. There are many counts of this clonotype. TRB was amplified from around 250-500 ng of blood genomic DNA. BIOMED2 TRB-A/B primer pools were used in multiplex TRB PCR. TCRdb re-derived calls from the multiplex PCR reads in MiXCR, one entry per CDR3 protein. This sample has over 10,000 distinct CDR3 sequences, with about 25% found just once. This TCR came from a human donor who had recovered from COVID-19. The rearrangement links TRBV5-6 to TRBJ1-1, with a tentative D call TRBD1 (5 bases). Source material: blood. CDR3 nucleotides: TGTGCCAGCAGCACGGGACGGCTTGAAGCTTTCTTT. Translating gives CASSTGRLEAFF.